Shown below are 19 T cell receptor beta chains from a single sample sequenced in a study of human T cells and chemical hapten exposure (TCRdb year 2021). The protocol used for the library was RACE. Sequencing used a NextSeq 500. The public reads were reanalyzed by TCRdb: fastp trimming at Q25, MiXCR alignment, in-frame beta chains only. Identical CDR3 protein sequences are pooled into one entry, listed with their most common genes and DNA. Recorded for this sample are 340,000 or so distinct CDR3 sequences; under 9% of them occurred a single time. The ten largest clones take up 8.4% of the sample. The meaning of the sample's time point label: patch test 1, 2 weeks after DPC sensitization. The intended sense of this specimen's treatment or condition label: therapeutic diphenylcyclopropenone sensitization with weekly scalp DPC. The specimen was whole blood, collected in connection with sensitization to the hapten diphenylcyclopropenone (DPC). These receptors were collected from a woman under 30 with alopecia areata. Some clones in this sample may be carry-over from other donors' samples.

The chain links TRBV3-1 to TRBJ1-1, with D uncertain. The CDR3 contains 14 residues. V was pared by 0 bases and J by 1 base, with 6 bases between. CDR1 LGHDT and CDR2 YNNKEL come from the germline V gene (reference sequence). CDR3 region: CASSQERGNTEAFF. CDR3 nucleotides: TGTGCCAGCAGCCAAGAACGGGGGAACACTGAAGCTTTCTTT.

This clonotype was seen at least ten times. The chain links TRBV20-1 to TRBJ2-1; D remains unclear. Germline values: CDR1 DFQATT, CDR2 SNEGSKA (reference sequence). CDR3 length equals 11 residues. V was clipped by 3 bases and J by 0 bases, with 0 bases between them. The CDR3, as DNA: TGCAGTGCTAGCTCCTACAATGAGCAGTTCTTC. This gives the protein CSASSYNEQFF.

This clonotype was observed a handful of times. The rearrangement uses TRBV12-3 or TRBV12-4 and TRBJ1-5, with TRBD1 as a possible D gene (6 bases). Trimming took 5 bases from V and 0 from J, leaving 20 bases between them. The length of the CDR3 is 18 residues. The CDR3 bases are TGTGCCAGCAGTCACCAGGGGAAGGGAATTTATAGCAATCAGCCCCAGCATTTT. It encodes CASSHQGKGIYSNQPQHF.

Here the CDR3 reads CSASPLRIDEQFF. The CDR3 nucleotides read TGCAGTGCTAGTCCCCTCCGTATAGATGAGCAGTTCTTC. This chain joins TRBV20-1 and TRBJ2-1, with D uncertain. With 3 bases removed from V and 8 bases from J, the gap between germline ends came to 14 bases. Germline V gene lookup returns CDR1 DFQATT and CDR2 SNEGSKA (reference sequence). This CDR3 is 13 amino acids long.

DNA for the CDR3: TGTGCCAGCTCACCACTTTCACCAAACTATGGCTACACCTTC. Translated, it gives CASSPLSPNYGYTF. The V gene is TRBV18, the J gene TRBJ1-2; no reliable D call. This CDR3 has 14 residues. Germline CDR1 reads KGHSH; CDR2 reads LQKENI. Trimming pared 1 base from V and 2 bases from J, leaving 8 bases between.

This clonotype was observed a few times. The chain employs TRBV27 and TRBJ1-2, with 8 bases matching TRBD1. Germline loops: CDR1 MNHEY, CDR2 SMNVEV (reference sequence). This CDR3 spans 15 amino acids. The trim removed 6 bases at V and 3 bases at J, leaving 9 bases unmatched. The CDR3 here is CASSPIGQGDYGYTF. The CDR3 DNA reads as TGTGCCAGCAGCCCCATCGGACAGGGCGACTATGGCTACACCTTC.

This clonotype came up a few times. This sequence joins TRBV7-2 and TRBJ1-5, with D unclear. Trimming removed 1 base at V and 0 bases at J, with 13 bases between. This CDR3 is built from 17 residues. From germline, CDR1 is SGHTA and CDR2 FQGNSA. DNA of the CDR3: TGTGCCAGCAGCTTAGTTTCTGGAGATTATAGCAATCAGCCCCAGCATTTT. Translating gives CASSLVSGDYSNQPQHF. The full variable domain, with the rest looked up from reference TRBV7-2 and TRBJ1-5, is GAGVSQSPSNKVTEKGKDVELRCDPISGHTALYWYRQSLGQGLEFLIYFQGNSAPDKSGLPSDRFSAERTGGSVSTLTIQRTQQEDSAVYLCASSLVSGDYSNQPQHFGDGTRLSIL.

The rearrangement joins TRBV4-2 to TRBJ1-2; 7 bases line up with TRBD1. The ends lost 2 bases at V and 3 bases at J; junction bases unmatched: 15. CDR1 and CDR2 (germline): LGHNA, YNFKEQ. The CDR3 length is 18 residues. The CDR3 loop reads CASSQPLSRQGIHYGYTF. CDR3 nucleotides: TGTGCCAGCAGCCAACCCCTATCAAGACAGGGCATCCACTATGGCTACACCTTC.

The table lists this clonotype with a few counts. The chain joins TRBV3-1 to TRBJ1-1; TRBD1 aligns across 10 bases. V dropped 1 base and J dropped 3; count of bases not matched to a gene: 2. This CDR3 has 15 amino acids. Germline V gene lookup returns CDR1 LGHDT and CDR2 YNNKEL (reference sequence). CDR3: CASSQGTGGDTEAFF. CDR3 DNA sequence: TGTGCCAGCAGCCAAGGGACAGGGGGAGACACTGAAGCTTTCTTT.

This clonotype appeared a few times. V is TRBV5-6 and J is TRBJ1-6; TRBD1 aligns across 9 bases. V gave up 4 bases and J gave up 0 bases; unmatched junction bases: 8. This CDR3 has 18 residues. Germline CDR1 is SGHDT and CDR2 is YYEEEE. CDR3 DNA sequence: TGTGCCAGCAGCGCGCCACAGGGGGCAAGCTCCTATAATTCACCCCTCCACTTT. Protein sequence: CASSAPQGASSYNSPLHF. Full variable domain (missing parts from reference TRBV5-6 and TRBJ1-6): DAGVTQSPTHLIKTRGQQVTLRCSPKSGHDTVSWYQQALGQGPQFIFQYYEEEERQRGNFPDRFSGHQFPNYSSELNVNALLLGDSALYLCASSAPQGASSYNSPLHFGNGTRLTVT.

This clonotype occurred many times. The chain has TRBV20-1 and TRBJ2-3, with 7 bases that match TRBD2. The V gene's germline CDR1 is DFQATT and CDR2 SNEGSKA (reference sequence). CDR3 size: 14 residues. V lost 3 bases and J lost 1; bases outside the gene matches: 4. This CDR3 reads CSASGAGGTDTQYF. The CDR3 DNA reads TGCAGTGCTAGTGGGGCGGGGGGCACAGATACGCAGTATTTT.

In this sample, this clonotype turned up many times. This chain links TRBV5-1 with TRBJ2-7; tentative D call: TRBD1 (6 bases). The germline V gene encodes CDR1 SGHRS and CDR2 YFSETQ. The ends were cut back, 6 bases at V and 2 bases at J, with 15 bases in the middle. The CDR3 is made up of 14 amino acids. CDR3 amino acids: CASTRDGQTYEQYF. The CDR3 region has the DNA TGCGCCAGCACGCGAGATGGACAGACCTACGAGCAGTACTTC.

The chain recombines TRBV5-6 with TRBJ2-7; TRBD1 matches 7 bases. V lost 5 bases and J lost 5; bases outside the gene matches: 7. The CDR3 is 13 residues long. The germline V gene has CDR1 SGHDT and CDR2 YYEEEE. CDR3 in DNA: TGTGCCAGCAGTTTGACAGGGACCCACGAGCAGTACTTC. Its translation is CASSLTGTHEQYF.

The chain employs TRBV7-2 and TRBJ2-5; TRBD2 matches at 8 bases. Germline V lookup: CDR1 SGHTA, CDR2 FQGNSA. With 5 bases clipped from V and 4 bases from J, the junction kept 9 bases outside the gene matches. The CDR3 extends over 15 amino acids. The CDR3 sequence: CASSPIGGARETQYF. Here the CDR3 DNA reads TGTGCCAGCAGCCCGATCGGGGGGGCCCGAGAGACCCAGTACTTC.

The V and J genes are TRBV12-5 and TRBJ1-5; 7 bases are a match to TRBD1. The CDR3 spans 15 residues. Germline V CDR1 and CDR2: LGHNT, FRNRAP. Unmatched junction bases numbered 3, after V lost 1 base and J lost 3 bases. CDR3 sequence reads: CASGLGDRVNQPQHF. The CDR3, as DNA: TGTGCTAGTGGTTTGGGGGACAGAGTCAATCAGCCCCAGCATTTT. The full variable domain, rest sourced from reference TRBV12-5 and TRBJ1-5, is DARVTQTPRHKVTEMGQEVTMRCQPILGHNTVFWYRQTMMQGLELLAYFRNRAPLDDSGMPKDRFSAEMPDATLATLKIQPSEPRDSAVYFCASGLGDRVNQPQHFGDGTRLSIL.

Details on this clonotype: Being one base from a much bigger clone, this may be a read error. This chain links TRBV20-1 with TRBJ2-7, with TRBD2 identical over 12 bases. Germline lookup yields CDR1 DFQATT and CDR2 SNEGSKA (reference sequence). The CDR3 is 15 amino acids. The DNA of the CDR3 is TGCAGTGCTCCCTCTTCCGGGACTAGCGGGCGCGAGCTGTACTTC. Protein: CSAPSSGTSGRELYF.

This clonotype was counted a few times. The V and J genes are TRBV5-1 and TRBJ2-5; TRBD1 aligns across 7 bases. The CDR3 consists of 16 residues. In germline, CDR1 is SGHRS, CDR2 YFSETQ. V shed 0 bases and J 1 base; nucleotides not matched to a gene: 6. In DNA, the CDR3 is TGCGCCAGCAGCTTGGGGGCGACAGGGTTCCAAGAGACCCAGTACTTC. Translated: CASSLGATGFQETQYF.

This clonotype has a handful of counts. CDR3 loop: CASSEARGFFTDTQYF. The CDR3 DNA reads TGTGCCAGCAGTGAAGCTCGAGGATTCTTCACAGATACGCAGTATTTT. The rearrangement uses TRBV2 and TRBJ2-3; D not certain. Trimming pared 0 bases from V and 2 bases from J, leaving 12 bases between. The CDR3 is 16 amino acids. Germline V CDR1 and CDR2: SNHLY, FYNNEI.

This chain joins TRBV27 and TRBJ1-1; D remains ambiguous. V shed 8 bases and J shed 4 bases, with 11 bases lying between them. From germline, CDR1 is MNHEY and CDR2 SMNVEV (reference sequence). The CDR3 totals 12 residues. CDR3 DNA sequence: TGTGCCAGCGAAGGTTATGGCACTGAAGCTTTCTTT. This encodes CASEGYGTEAFF.